This T cell receptor (beta chain) was observed in a study of blood T cell repertoires in COVID-19. Overall study context: Acute and convalescent COVID-19 samples came from the United States, Italy and Spain.

Profiled with immunoSEQ multiplex PCR; TCRdb holds only in-frame clones, not every one. The repertoire has hundreds of thousands of clones, roughly 83% of them found once; the top ten carry about 2.5%. This CDR3 contains 18 residues. V was clipped by 3 bases and J by 7 bases; unmatched bases: 12. The germline gives CDR1 SGHRS, CDR2 YFSETQ. The sample comprised peripheral blood. The gene calls are TRBV5-1 and TRBJ2-1; 14 bases agree with TRBD2. The TCR was taken from a woman in her seventies with active or convalescent COVID-19. The CDR3 loop is CASSWTSGRSPRWNEQFF. The CDR3 DNA follows: TGCGCCAGCAGCTGGACTAGCGGGAGGTCCCCCCGGTGGAATGAGCAGTTCTTC.